This TCR beta chain comes out of a study of T-cell reconstitution after alpha-beta-depleted transplantation in children. This clonotype appeared many times. The V segment lost 7 bases and the J segment 8 bases; nucleotides outside the gene matches: 6. This CDR3 is 14 amino acids long. Germline CDR1 and CDR2: SNHLY and FYNNEI. Preparation of the TCRbeta library was carried out with unique molecular identifiers. Each CDR3 protein is one row after TCRdb ran MiXCR on the PCR reads. The repertoire holds 600,000 to 700,000 distinct CDR3 sequences, 15% to 20% seen once, with 1.1% in the top ten. The rearrangement links TRBV2 to TRBJ2-1; 12 nucleotides match TRBD2. The receptor was isolated from a human donor who donated a stem cell graft to a child with acute myeloid leukemia. The specimen was PBMCs from the stem cell graft donor, collected from the stem cell graft. The CDR3 coding sequence is TGTGCCAGCATGACTAGCGGGGGCGGGGATGAGCAGTTCTTC. Amino acid sequence: CASMTSGGGDEQFF.